Presented here are 5 T cell receptor beta chains from one specimen sequenced in a study of early T cells in non-severe SARS-CoV-2 infection. A single record per CDR3 protein comes from TCRdb applying MiXCR to the 5' RACE reads. The table includes some 54,000 distinct CDR3 sequences, 10% detected once. The sequenced sample consisted of whole blood. All receptors derive from an adult who was a healthcare worker with PCR-confirmed SARS-CoV-2 infection or an uninfected control (not recorded which).

As regards this clonotype: Since a much larger clone is just one base distant, this may be a read error. The rearrangement links TRBV9 to TRBJ2-1; 10 positions agree with TRBD2. CDR3 length equals 16 residues. The germline V gene has CDR1 SGDLS and CDR2 YYNGEE. The CDR3 is CATSVVTSGNYNEQFF. As DNA, the CDR3 is TGTGCCACCAGCGTAGTTACTAGCGGGAACTACAATGAGCAGTTCTTC.

The sample holds many counts of this clonotype. The rearrangement joins TRBV20-1 to TRBJ2-5; the match to TRBD2 covers 7 bases. The CDR3 loop spans 12 amino acids. Germline V gene lookup returns CDR1 DFQATT and CDR2 SNEGSKA (reference sequence). V was clipped by 5 bases and J by 5 bases; unmatched bases: 5. The CDR3 coding sequence is TGCAGTGCTGTAGGGGAGGGGGAGACCCAGTACTTC. Protein product: CSAVGEGETQYF.

This clonotype was counted at least ten times. The chain has TRBV2 and TRBJ1-1; possible D gene TRBD1, 5 bases. The germline V gene encodes CDR1 SNHLY and CDR2 FYNNEI. This CDR3 comprises 13 residues. V was trimmed by 3 bases and J by 1 base, leaving 6 bases between them. CDR3: CASSDQGNTEAFF. The CDR3 DNA follows: TGTGCCAGCAGTGATCAGGGGAACACTGAAGCTTTCTTT.

This clonotype was detected a few times. The chain is built from TRBV29-1 and TRBJ2-7; D is unresolved. Germline values: CDR1 SQVTM, CDR2 ANQGSEA. This CDR3 is built from 14 residues. V dropped 1 base and J dropped 4 bases, with 14 bases sitting between them. The CDR3 nucleotides are TGCAGCGTTGAAGGTGGATCTTACGGGTACGAGCAGTACTTC. Translated: CSVEGGSYGYEQYF.

V and J are TRBV6-2 or TRBV6-3 and TRBJ2-6, with 8 bases identical to TRBD1. Trimming cost V 0 bases and J 2 bases; bases outside gene matches: 9. Germline V lookup: CDR1 MNHEY, CDR2 SVGEGT. This CDR3 has 19 amino acids. The CDR3 DNA reads TGTGCCAGCAGTTACTCGTGGGACAGGCTTGTCACTGGGGCCAACGTCCTGACTTTC. The encoded protein is CASSYSWDRLVTGANVLTF.